The present T cell receptor (beta chain) was sequenced within a study of T cell changes during pregnancy in multiple sclerosis. The repertoire was sequenced with immunoSEQ multiplex PCR; TCRdb's copy has only in-frame clones and lacks some. Here the sample spans 65,000 to 75,000 clones, more than 75% being singletons. The CDR3 is made up of 13 amino acids. The germline V and J ends were trimmed by 4 bases and 3 bases, with 7 bases remaining between them. The germline gives CDR1 SGHTA, CDR2 FQGNSA. This sequence originates from a female donor in good health, enrolled as a control in a pregnancy study. The starting material was peripheral blood, obtained in the third trimester of pregnancy. This chain connects TRBV7-2 to TRBJ1-5; perhaps TRBD1 as D (5 bases). CDR3 sequence reads: CASSSGLNQPQHF. The CDR3 DNA reads as TGTGCCAGCAGCTCGGGACTCAATCAGCCCCAGCATTTT.